The 16 T cell receptor beta chains in this list originate from one sample, sequenced in a study of T cells in Graves' hyperthyroidism and ophthalmopathy. There were TCR beta CDR3 regions amplified from RNA transcripts. HTBI primers were used for first-round RT-PCR of the TCR CDR3. MiXCR was run by TCRdb on the multiplex PCR reads, yielding one entry per CDR3 protein. In the table there are roughly 640,000 distinct CDR3 sequences, approximately 15% of which are singletons. Sample: blood. These receptors all come from a woman aged 40-49 years with Graves' ophthalmopathy.

This clonotype occurred a few times. The rearrangement uses TRBV11-2 and TRBJ2-2; D gene ambiguous. Trimming left V 4 bases short and J 4 bases short, with 4 bases between. Looked up from germline, CDR1 is SGHAT and CDR2 is FQNNGV. CDR3 length: 12 amino acids. The CDR3 DNA sequence: TGTGCCAGCAGCTCGATCACCGGGGAGCTGTTTTTT. Translated: CASSSITGELFF.

This chain connects TRBV4-1 to TRBJ2-1; no reliable D call. The CDR3 has 17 residues. Between the trimmed V and J ends, which lost 1 base and 4 bases, there was a span of 17 bases. The germline V gene has CDR1 MGHRA and CDR2 YSYEKL. The CDR3 DNA is TGCGCCAGCAGCCAAGTAGATATGGGGTTTTCTTACAATGAGCAGTTCTTC. Protein sequence: CASSQVDMGFSYNEQFF.

The sample holds many counts of this clonotype. The chain employs TRBV3-1 and TRBJ1-5; the D gene is possibly TRBD1 (5 bases). The germline gives CDR1 LGHDT, CDR2 YNNKEL (reference sequence). Trimming stripped 0 bases from V and 10 bases from J, with 10 bases between. This CDR3 contains 13 residues. CDR3 sequence reads: CASSQEVGGPQHF. The CDR3 DNA sequence: TGTGCCAGCAGCCAAGAAGTTGGGGGTCCCCAGCATTTT.

This clonotype was detected many times. CDR3 amino acids: CASNQGLAGTDTQYF. The CDR3 nucleotides are TGTGCCAGCAACCAAGGACTAGCGGGCACAGATACGCAGTATTTT. This sequence joins TRBV27 and TRBJ2-3; 10 nucleotides match TRBD2. The germline V gene encodes CDR1 MNHEY and CDR2 SMNVEV (reference sequence). The J segment lost 1 base and the V segment lost 7 bases, leaving 5 bases of the junction unmatched. The CDR3 has 15 residues.

The genes are TRBV5-1 and TRBJ2-2; a weak D match, TRBD1 (6 bases). CDR3 size: 14 residues. V was cut by 0 bases and J by 6 bases, with 9 bases left in between. CDR1 is SGHRS, CDR2 YFSETQ, per germline. The CDR3 loop reads CASSLGRGPGELFF. CDR3 bases: TGCGCCAGCAGCTTGGGCAGGGGCCCCGGGGAGCTGTTTTTT.

This clonotype was counted only a few times. The chain joins TRBV10-3 to TRBJ2-5, with 12 bases matching TRBD1. V dropped 3 bases and J dropped 5; count of bases not matched to a gene: 4. This CDR3 comprises 15 residues. Germline V gene sequence: CDR1 ENHRY, CDR2 SYGVKD. Here the CDR3 reads CAISDGTGGLETQYF. Here the CDR3 DNA reads TGTGCCATCAGTGACGGGACAGGGGGCCTGGAGACCCAGTACTTC.

This clonotype appeared a few times. V is TRBV3-1 and J is TRBJ1-1; TRBD1 is a possible D gene (5 bases). The CDR3 loop spans 15 amino acids. V gave up 6 bases and J gave up 0 bases, with 14 bases separating them. The V gene's germline CDR1 is LGHDT and CDR2 YNNKEL (reference sequence). The CDR3 sequence: CASSGGRTLNTEAFF. In DNA, the CDR3 is TGTGCCAGCAGTGGGGGGAGAACTTTGAACACTGAAGCTTTCTTT.

This clonotype was counted ten times or more. The V gene is TRBV20-1, the J gene TRBJ1-2; TRBD1 aligns across 12 bases. This CDR3 is 14 amino acids long. Germline V gene lookup returns CDR1 DFQATT and CDR2 SNEGSKA (reference sequence). The trim removed 3 bases at V and 6 bases at J, leaving 5 bases unmatched. As DNA, the CDR3 is TGCAGTGCTAGGATGGGACAGGGGGCGCATGGCTACACCTTC. It encodes CSARMGQGAHGYTF.

In this sample, this clonotype turned up many times. The V and J genes are TRBV2 and TRBJ2-3, with 8 bases fitting TRBD2. The CDR3 has 14 amino acids. V was pared by 6 bases and J by 5 bases, with 7 bases of the junction left unmatched. Germline V gene data show CDR1 as SNHLY and CDR2 as FYNNEI. The CDR3 loop is CASSRRGGEDTQYF. The CDR3 DNA reads TGTGCCAGCAGCCGACGGGGGGGCGAAGATACGCAGTATTTT.

The chain couples TRBV27 to TRBJ2-3, with D tentatively TRBD1 (5 bases). The germline V gene has CDR1 MNHEY and CDR2 SMNVEV (reference sequence). Trimming took off 8 bases at V and 0 bases at J, with 12 bases between the two ends. This CDR3 contains 14 residues. CDR3 nucleotides: TGTGCCAGCGCCCTAGGGGCTAGCACAGATACGCAGTATTTT. It encodes CASALGASTDTQYF.

This clonotype was counted only a few times. The chain employs TRBV6-1 and TRBJ1-5; no clear D. This CDR3 spans 13 amino acids. The germline V and J ends were trimmed by 5 bases and 3 bases, with 8 bases remaining between them. Germline CDR1 MNHNS, CDR2 SASEGT. The CDR3 nucleotides read TGTGCCAGCAGTCGGACGTTCAATCAGCCCCAGCATTTT. Translating it yields CASSRTFNQPQHF.

The sample holds many counts of this clonotype. The chain employs TRBV5-1 and TRBJ1-1; maybe TRBD1 (6 bases). V was clipped by 2 bases and J by 1 base, with 15 bases between them. This CDR3 comprises 16 residues. CDR1 is SGHRS, CDR2 YFSETQ, per germline. The DNA for the CDR3 is TGCGCCAGCAGCTTCGAAGGGGGGATAGCGAACACTGAAGCTTTCTTT. It codes for CASSFEGGIANTEAFF.

The V gene is TRBV20-1, the J gene TRBJ2-7; 10 positions agree with TRBD2. The germline V gene encodes CDR1 DFQATT and CDR2 SNEGSKA (reference sequence). The CDR3 consists of 15 residues. J lost 6 bases, V lost 3 bases, and 11 bases had no gene match. This CDR3 is CSARRGERGGGEQYF. CDR3 coding DNA: TGCAGTGCTAGGCGGGGCGAGCGGGGGGGGGGCGAGCAGTACTTC.

V usage is TRBV18 and J usage is TRBJ2-1, with 7 bases aligning to TRBD1. CDR1 is KGHSH and CDR2 is LQKENI in the germline V gene. This CDR3 region has 16 residues. The J segment lost 13 bases and the V segment lost 0 bases, leaving 15 bases of the junction unmatched. The CDR3 spells CASSPPLRRTGTAQFF. DNA for the CDR3: TGTGCCAGCTCACCACCTTTAAGGCGGACGGGGACAGCTCAGTTCTTC.

The chain is built from TRBV9 and TRBJ2-1, with D unclear. This CDR3 contains 13 residues. Germline CDR1 SGDLS, CDR2 YYNGEE. Trimming shortened V by 3 bases and J by 5 bases, and 9 bases separated the two germline ends. CDR3 sequence (DNA): TGTGCCAGCAGCGCCGCCCCCCACAATGAGCAGTTCTTC. Residues: CASSAAPHNEQFF.

This clonotype was seen repeatedly, ten times or more. At one end, the junction sequence differs from germline, possibly due to a read error. This chain joins TRBV12-5 and TRBJ2-5; D possibly uses TRBD1 or TRBD2 (5 bases each). There are 13 residues in the CDR3. Germline V lookup: CDR1 LGHNT, CDR2 FRNRAP. The DNA of the CDR3 is TGTGCTAGTGGTCCGGGTTTCCCCGGGACCGAGTACTTC. This gives the protein CASGPGFPGTEYF.